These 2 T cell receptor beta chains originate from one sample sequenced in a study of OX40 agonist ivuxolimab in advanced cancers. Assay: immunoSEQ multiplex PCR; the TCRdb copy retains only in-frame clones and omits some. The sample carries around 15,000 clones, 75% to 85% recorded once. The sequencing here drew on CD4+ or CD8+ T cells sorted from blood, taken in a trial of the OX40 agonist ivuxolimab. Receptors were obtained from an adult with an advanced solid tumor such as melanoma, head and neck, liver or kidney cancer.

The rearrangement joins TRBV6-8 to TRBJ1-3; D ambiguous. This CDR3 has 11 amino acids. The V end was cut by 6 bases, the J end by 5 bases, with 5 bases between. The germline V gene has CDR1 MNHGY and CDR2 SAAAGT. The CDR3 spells CASSPRNTIYF. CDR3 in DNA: TGTGCCAGCAGCCCTAGAAACACCATATATTTT.

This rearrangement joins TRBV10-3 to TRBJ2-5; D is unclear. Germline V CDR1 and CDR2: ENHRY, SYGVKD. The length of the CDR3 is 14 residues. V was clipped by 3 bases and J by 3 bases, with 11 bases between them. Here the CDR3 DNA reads TGTGCCATCAGTGATGTAGGGCTCGAAGAGACCCAGTACTTC. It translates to CAISDVGLEETQYF.